This record looks at one T cell receptor (beta chain) sequence and its context. Its matching antigen is unknown. The data originate from a study of immune evolution from preneoplasia to lung adenocarcinoma. Clones were sequenced by immunoSEQ multiplex PCR, and TCRdb holds only the in-frame ones, with some missing. The table lists about 14,000 clones, approximately 85% of them singletons. Patient tissue came from resections in Japan or China, 2014–2017. Histologic diagnosis was independently verified by two lung pathologists. Whole-study findings and limits: Clonality was highest in normal lung, lower in later-stage lesions apparently. Top clone share appeared to fall from AAH through AIS, MIA, adenocarcinoma.

Sequencing input: FFPE lung adenocarcinoma in situ tissue. The receptor was derived from an older donor with lung adenocarcinoma.

The CDR3 bases are TGTGCCAGCAGCTTAGATCAATACGGGGACAGGAGTAGGGAGACCCAGTACTTC. This encodes CASSLDQYGDRSRETQYF. The V and J genes are TRBV11-2 and TRBJ2-5, with 8 bases that match TRBD1. V was clipped by 0 bases and J by 5 bases; unmatched bases: 14. The CDR3 has 18 residues. Germline CDR1 SGHAT, CDR2 FQNNGV.